This paragraph reports one T cell receptor (beta chain). Looked up from germline, CDR1 is ENHRY and CDR2 is SYGVKD. Trimming stripped 11 bases from V and 10 bases from J, with 26 bases between. CDR3 size: 14 residues. The data were obtained in a study of blood T cell repertoires in COVID-19. Whole-study context: Collection of acute and convalescent COVID-19 samples took place in the United States, Italy and Spain. The cDNA or gDNA used as material had been derived from T cells, B-cell-depleted T cells, or PBMCs.

The method was immunoSEQ multiplex PCR; TCRdb's version includes in-frame clones alone and lacks a portion of them. The data show under 170,000 clones, roughly 90% seen once. This sequence originates from a woman aged 55-75 years with active or convalescent COVID-19. Sample: peripheral blood. The chain recombines TRBV10-3 with TRBJ1-1; a possible D gene is TRBD1 (6 bases). DNA for the CDR3: TGTGCCTCCCGAGGCCAACCGGGACATCGTGGAGCTTTCTTT. Protein: CASRGQPGHRGAFF.